These 30 T cell receptor beta chains were sequenced from one sample in a study of blood T cell repertoires in COVID-19. Profiling relied on immunoSEQ multiplex PCR, and the TCRdb table lists in-frame clones only, not all of them. The profile shows about 200,000 clones, about 86% of them singletons. Sequences were obtained from PBMCs or T cells enriched from blood (not recorded which). The source of these receptors is a woman aged 40 to 50 with acute COVID-19.

The chain couples TRBV5-1 to TRBJ2-2, with 9 bases identical to TRBD1. V shed 4 bases and J 6 bases; nucleotides not matched to a gene: 10. CDR1 and CDR2 (germline): SGHRS, YFSETQ. The length of the CDR3 is 16 residues. The CDR3, as DNA: TGCGCCAGCAGCCCCAGACAGGGGGGGATGGCCGGGGAGCTGTTTTTT. Its translation: CASSPRQGGMAGELFF.

The rearrangement joins TRBV11-3 to TRBJ2-1; a possible D gene is TRBD2 (5 bases). In germline, CDR1 is SGHNT, CDR2 YENEEA. The V end was cut by 4 bases, the J end by 6 bases, with 16 bases between. CDR3 length: 15 residues. The CDR3 bases are TGTGCCAGCAGCTCACAGCGGTCAGGCGTCAATGAGCAGTTCTTC. Its translation: CASSSQRSGVNEQFF.

The chain links TRBV14 to TRBJ2-1; tentatively, D is TRBD2 (5 bases). The CDR3 extends over 19 amino acids. With 1 base removed from V and 4 bases from J, the gap between germline ends came to 23 bases. Germline CDR1 reads SGHDN; CDR2 reads FVKESK. The CDR3 sequence is CASSQGERGNVQTYNEQFF. For the CDR3, the DNA is TGTGCCAGCAGCCAAGGGGAGAGAGGGAACGTACAAACATACAATGAGCAGTTCTTC. The entire variable domain, with the rest obtained from reference TRBV14 and TRBJ2-1, is as follows: EAGVTQFPSHSVIEKGQTVTLRCDPISGHDNLYWYRRVMGKEIKFLLHFVKESKQDESGMPNNRFLAERTGGTYSTLKVQPAELEDSGVYFCASSQGERGNVQTYNEQFFGPGTRLTVL.

A few counts support this clone. V is TRBV4-1 and J is TRBJ2-1; perhaps TRBD2 as D (6 bases). This CDR3 region has 13 residues. The V gene lost 4 bases and the J gene lost 9 bases, with 13 bases spanning the gap. Germline assignment: CDR1 MGHRA and CDR2 YSYEKL. In nucleotides, the CDR3 is TGCGCCAGCAGCCGACTAGGAGGTGGTGAGCAGTTCTTC. Encoded protein: CASSRLGGGEQFF.

This sequence joins TRBV19 and TRBJ1-1; unclear D gene. Deletions cut 1 base from V and 5 bases from J, with 17 bases between. Germline V CDR1 and CDR2: LNHDA, SQIVND (reference sequence). This CDR3 contains 16 residues. CDR3 loop: CASSIAGGGSGTEAFF. In nucleotides, the CDR3 is TGTGCCAGTAGTATAGCTGGAGGTGGTTCTGGGACTGAAGCTTTCTTT.

This clone was seen just once. This chain links TRBV12-3 or TRBV12-4 with TRBJ2-7; D might be TRBD1 (5 bases). Trimming removed 1 base at V and 7 bases at J, with 11 bases between. The CDR3 is 13 residues long. Here the CDR3 DNA reads TGTGCCAGCAGTTTAGTTAGGGGCAGAGAGCAGTACTTC. This encodes CASSLVRGREQYF.

The chain couples TRBV7-8 to TRBJ2-1; D not certain. Trimming removed 2 bases from V and 3 bases from J, with 17 bases in between. CDR1 is SGHVS, CDR2 FQNEAQ, per germline. The CDR3 loop spans 17 amino acids. This CDR3 reads CASSLLEGVPSYNEQFF. CDR3 DNA: TGTGCCAGCAGCTTATTAGAAGGAGTGCCCAGCTACAATGAGCAGTTCTTC.

In DNA, the CDR3 is TGTGCCAGCAGCTTTGGGGGGAATGCTGATGAGCAGTACTTC. Translation: CASSFGGNADEQYF. The rearrangement links TRBV11-2 to TRBJ2-7, with TRBD2 as a possible D gene (6 bases). Trimming stripped 3 bases from V and 7 bases from J, with 16 bases between. Germline V gene lookup returns CDR1 SGHAT and CDR2 FQNNGV. The CDR3 sequence is 14 residues long.

The V and J genes are TRBV15 and TRBJ1-2; a weak D match, TRBD1 (5 bases). Trimming cost V 1 base and J 7 bases, with 16 bases left between them. Germline CDR1 LNHNV, CDR2 YYDKDF (reference sequence). This CDR3 contains 15 residues. DNA for the CDR3: TGTGCCACCAGCAGAGGGGGAGGGGAGACGGGTGGCTACACCTTC. Protein sequence: CATSRGGGETGGYTF. Combining the CDR3 with reference TRBV15 and TRBJ1-2 gives the whole variable domain DAMVIQNPRYQVTQFGKPVTLSCSQTLNHNVMYWYQQKSSQAPKLLFHYYDKDFNNEADTPDNFQSRRPNTSFCFLDIRSPGLGDTAMYLCATSRGGGETGGYTFGSGTRLTVV.

The V call is TRBV7-3, the J call TRBJ2-5, with 7 bases lining up with TRBD1. Germline V gene data show CDR1 as SGHTA and CDR2 as FQGTGA. Losses at the gene ends were 5 bases for V and 2 bases for J; bases not matched to a gene: 2. CDR3 length: 13 residues. The CDR3 bases are TGTGCCAGCAGCCGGGGACAGCAAGAGACCCAGTACTTC. This translates into CASSRGQQETQYF.

This clone was recorded only once. V usage is TRBV27 and J usage is TRBJ2-7, with 8 nucleotides matching TRBD1. With V trimmed by 4 bases and J by 3 bases, 17 bases remained unmatched. CDR1 MNHEY and CDR2 SMNVEV come from the germline V gene (reference sequence). The CDR3 extends over 18 amino acids. Here the CDR3 DNA reads TGTGCCAGCAGTTCGATGGGACAGGAGACCTTAAGGCACTACGAGCAGTACTTC. Its translation: CASSSMGQETLRHYEQYF.

The genes are TRBV7-9 and TRBJ2-1; D is unresolved. V was cut by 8 bases and J by 9 bases, with 8 bases left in between. The CDR3 is 10 amino acids. In germline, CDR1 is SEHNR, CDR2 FQNEAQ (reference sequence). Here the CDR3 DNA reads TGTGCCAGCGGCCTTTTTGAGCAGTTCTTC. It specifies CASGLFEQFF.

CDR3: CASSRALHEKLFF. CDR3 coding DNA: TGTGCCAGCAGCCGAGCTCTGCATGAAAAACTGTTTTTT. The chain carries TRBV28 and TRBJ1-4; D is unresolved. This CDR3 has 13 residues. Germline V gene sequence: CDR1 MDHEN, CDR2 SYDVKM. V was shortened by 6 bases and J by 6 bases, with 11 bases between the two germline ends.

This chain connects TRBV28 to TRBJ1-2; 11 positions agree with TRBD1. Germline-derived CDR1 and CDR2 are MDHEN and SYDVKM. The CDR3 contains 17 residues. The junction had 7 bases not matched to a gene; V was cut back by 4 bases and J by 0 bases. CDR3 sequence: CASSSRDRGYTNYGYTF. The CDR3 nucleotides are TGTGCCAGCAGTTCCCGGGACAGGGGGTATACTAACTATGGCTACACCTTC.

This chain links TRBV6-4 with TRBJ1-1, with a tentative D call TRBD1 (6 bases). Looked up from germline, CDR1 is MRHNA and CDR2 is SNTAGT. V was cut by 8 bases and J by 4 bases, with 20 bases left in between. This CDR3 region has 15 residues. CDR3 sequence (DNA): TGTGCCAGCGGGGGTCGTGGGGGCTGGAGCACTGAAGCTTTCTTT. Amino acid sequence: CASGGRGGWSTEAFF.

The V gene is TRBV27, the J gene TRBJ2-2; 8 bases fit TRBD2. Germline V gene data show CDR1 as MNHEY and CDR2 as SMNVEV (reference sequence). The CDR3 spans 15 residues. V shed 2 bases and J 7 bases; nucleotides not matched to a gene: 6. The CDR3 DNA sequence: TGTGCCAGCAGTTTAAGCGGGAGTTTAGTCGGGGAGCTGTTTTTT. The encoded protein is CASSLSGSLVGELFF.

This rearrangement joins TRBV9 to TRBJ2-7, with 8 bases that match TRBD1. V lost 3 bases, J lost 5 bases, and 7 bases stayed unmatched. CDR1 is SGDLS, CDR2 YYNGEE, per germline. There are 14 residues in the CDR3. CDR3 protein: CASSDTGGSHEQYF. In DNA, the CDR3 is TGTGCCAGCAGCGATACAGGGGGGTCCCACGAGCAGTACTTC.

The chain is built from TRBV27 and TRBJ2-6, with 9 positions matching TRBD1. V lost 2 bases, J lost 1 base, and 0 bases stayed unmatched. This CDR3 has 16 residues. Looked up from germline, CDR1 is MNHEY and CDR2 is SMNVEV (reference sequence). CDR3 in DNA: TGTGCCAGCAGTTTAGGGACAGGGTCTGGGGCCAACGTCCTGACTTTC. Encoded protein: CASSLGTGSGANVLTF. The full variable domain, completed using reference TRBV27 and TRBJ2-6, is EAQVTQNPRYLITVTGKKLTVTCSQNMNHEYMSWYRQDPGLGLRQIYYSMNVEVTDKGDVPEGYKVSRKEKRNFPLILESPSPNQTSLYFCASSLGTGSGANVLTFGAGSRLTVL.

The CDR3, as DNA: TGTGCCAGCAGCCAAGCGGGGTGGGGAGAGACCCAGTACTTC. Its protein is CASSQAGWGETQYF. This sequence joins TRBV14 and TRBJ2-5; D is perhaps TRBD2 (5 bases). Germline CDR1 reads SGHDN; CDR2 reads FVKESK. Trimming took off 1 base at V and 4 bases at J, with 10 bases between the two ends. This CDR3 is built from 14 residues.

This chain uses TRBV9 with TRBJ2-2; 10 bases are shared with TRBD2. CDR3 size: 16 residues. Germline-derived CDR1 and CDR2 are SGDLS and YYNGEE. J gave up 5 bases and V 3 bases, and 7 bases lay outside the gene matches. The CDR3 region has the DNA TGTGCCAGCAGCGGGGCTAGCGGGAGAAAGACCGGGGAGCTGTTTTTT. It encodes CASSGASGRKTGELFF.

V usage is TRBV10-3 and J usage is TRBJ2-1; maybe TRBD1 (5 bases). V gave up 0 bases and J gave up 1 base, with 10 bases separating them. Germline loops: CDR1 ENHRY, CDR2 SYGVKD. There are 16 residues in the CDR3. The CDR3 protein is CAISESSTGSYNEQFF. CDR3 sequence (DNA): TGTGCCATCAGTGAGTCGAGCACAGGATCCTACAATGAGCAGTTCTTC.

This clone has more than one count but fewer than ten. The genes are TRBV27 and TRBJ1-5; D ambiguous. CDR1 and CDR2 (germline): MNHEY, SMNVEV (reference sequence). This CDR3 contains 13 residues. The V and J ends lost 3 bases and 6 bases respectively, with 9 bases between them. In DNA form, the CDR3 reads TGTGCCAGCAGTTTCCGGGTAGCTCAGCCCCAGCATTTT. Translated, it gives CASSFRVAQPQHF.

The rearrangement links TRBV9 to TRBJ2-1; a possible D gene is TRBD2 (5 bases). The CDR3 runs to 12 residues. The germline V and J ends were trimmed by 6 bases and 5 bases, with 9 bases remaining between them. CDR1 is SGDLS and CDR2 is YYNGEE in the germline V gene. The CDR3 sequence: CASNGGDNEQFF. The CDR3 nucleotides are TGTGCCAGCAACGGAGGCGACAATGAGCAGTTCTTC.

V and J are TRBV5-1 and TRBJ2-3; 10 bases line up with TRBD1. Germline-derived CDR1 and CDR2 are SGHRS and YFSETQ. This CDR3 is built from 17 residues. J gave up 1 base and V 5 bases, and 10 bases lay outside the gene matches. In DNA form, the CDR3 reads TGCGCCAGCAGGCGAAAAATCGGGACAGGGGGCACAGATACGCAGTATTTT. Its protein product is CASRRKIGTGGTDTQYF.

This clone was recorded only once. The rearrangement uses TRBV30 and TRBJ1-2; D is undetermined. V was clipped by 0 bases and J by 5 bases, with 7 bases between them. Germline CDR1 is GTSNPN and CDR2 is SVGIG (reference sequence). CDR3 length: 12 residues. CDR3 protein: CAWSVGLYGYTF. CDR3 bases: TGTGCCTGGAGTGTCGGGTTGTATGGCTACACCTTC.

V and J are TRBV7-6 and TRBJ2-3; 12 bases map to TRBD2. J was trimmed by 2 bases and V by 1 base; bases with no gene match: 1. From germline, CDR1 is SGHVS and CDR2 FNYEAQ. The CDR3 sequence is 16 residues long. The CDR3 loop reads CASSLGTSGTTDTQYF. In DNA form, the CDR3 reads TGTGCCAGCAGCTTAGGGACTAGCGGGACCACAGATACGCAGTATTTT.

There are many counts of this clone. This chain uses TRBV6-1 with TRBJ2-2; 7 nucleotides agree with TRBD2. Per the germline V gene, CDR1 is MNHNS and CDR2 is SASEGT. The V segment lost 0 bases and the J segment 4 bases; nucleotides outside the gene matches: 2. There are 15 residues in the CDR3. CDR3 nucleotide sequence: TGTGCCAGCAGTGAAGCAGGGAGGGTCACCGGGGAGCTGTTTTTT. Its protein is CASSEAGRVTGELFF.

The chain has TRBV19 and TRBJ1-5, with 9 bases that match TRBD1. With 6 bases clipped from V and 0 bases from J, the junction kept 15 bases outside the gene matches. Germline values: CDR1 LNHDA, CDR2 SQIVND (reference sequence). The CDR3 has 19 residues. CDR3 sequence: CASRNRDREDLYSNQPQHF. CDR3 coding DNA: TGTGCCAGTAGGAACCGGGACAGGGAGGATCTTTATAGCAATCAGCCCCAGCATTTT.

This clone was picked up one time. The chain couples TRBV24-1 to TRBJ2-1; D unresolved. This CDR3 comprises 13 residues. With 4 bases removed from V and 4 bases from J, the gap between germline ends came to 7 bases. The V gene's germline CDR1 is KGHDR and CDR2 SFDVKD. The CDR3 is CATSEPTYNEQFF. The DNA of the CDR3 is TGTGCCACCAGTGAACCCACTTACAATGAGCAGTTCTTC.

The CDR3 DNA reads as TGTGCCAGCAGTTTGCCCTCCCGGGATTCCTACGAGCAGTACTTC. Translated, it gives CASSLPSRDSYEQYF. The gene calls are TRBV28 and TRBJ2-7; perhaps TRBD2 as D (5 bases). The CDR3 totals 15 residues. The germline gives CDR1 MDHEN, CDR2 SYDVKM. V was cut by 3 bases and J by 1 base, with 13 bases left in between.